Below are 27 T cell receptor beta chains sequenced from a single sample in a study of blood T cells in healthy people across ages. Alongside a J-beta primer mix, a sample-barcoded 5' primer served in a second PCR lasting 7 to 11 cycles. TCRdb re-called the 5' RACE reads through MiXCR, storing one row per CDR3 protein. There are some 640,000 distinct CDR3 sequences in the sample; 49% occur only once, and around 32% lies in the top ten. Sequenced sample: blood. Every receptor here comes from a woman aged 60 to 75 in good health.

The chain combines TRBV4-1 with TRBJ1-4, with 8 bases lining up with TRBD1. Per the germline V gene, CDR1 is MGHRA and CDR2 is YSYEKL. The CDR3 sequence is 17 residues long. Losses at the gene ends were 1 base for V and 0 bases for J; bases not matched to a gene: 4. The CDR3 DNA is TGCGCCAGCAGCCAAGGACAGGGGACCACAACTAATGAAAAACTGTTTTTT. Amino acid sequence: CASSQGQGTTTNEKLFF.

The CDR3 coding sequence is TGTGCCGCCCGGACAGGGGGCACAGACACCATATATTTT. Translation: CAARTGGTDTIYF. This chain links TRBV10-3 with TRBJ1-3, with TRBD1 identical over 11 bases. V shed 11 bases, J shed 8 bases, and the junction held 8 bases outside the gene matches. The CDR3 is 13 residues long. The germline CDR1 and CDR2 sequences are ENHRY and SYGVKD.

This chain uses TRBV9 with TRBJ2-1; 7 positions match TRBD2. J was trimmed by 4 bases and V by 0 bases; bases with no gene match: 4. Germline V lookup: CDR1 SGDLS, CDR2 YYNGEE. This CDR3 has 15 residues. CDR3 sequence: CASSVGEGPYNEQFF. The CDR3 DNA is TGTGCCAGCAGCGTAGGGGAGGGACCGTACAATGAGCAGTTCTTC. Full variable domain (rest looked up from reference TRBV9 and TRBJ2-1): DSGVTQTPKHLITATGQRVTLRCSPRSGDLSVYWYQQSLDQGLQFLIQYYNGEERAKGNILERFSAQQFPDLHSELNLSSLELGDSALYFCASSVGEGPYNEQFFGPGTRLTVL.

In its sample, this clonotype was seen many times. The genes are TRBV2 and TRBJ1-6; D may be TRBD1 (5 bases). The germline CDR1 and CDR2 sequences are SNHLY and FYNNEI. With 1 base removed from V and 5 bases from J, the gap between germline ends came to 6 bases. The CDR3 runs 14 residues. CDR3 loop: CASSEVGDNSPLHF. Written as DNA, the CDR3 is TGTGCCAGCAGTGAAGTAGGGGATAATTCACCCCTCCACTTT. The variable domain in full, with the rest retrieved from reference TRBV2 and TRBJ1-6, is EPEVTQTPSHQVTQMGQEVILRCVPISNHLYFYWYRQILGQKVEFLVSFYNNEISEKSEIFDDQFSVERPDGSNFTLKIRSTKLEDSAMYFCASSEVGDNSPLHFGNGTRLTVT.

This sequence joins TRBV7-2 and TRBJ2-3; D gene unclear. CDR1 and CDR2 (germline): SGHTA, FQGNSA. Trimming removed 8 bases from V and 2 bases from J, with 11 bases in between. This CDR3 contains 13 residues. CDR3 in amino acids: CASRAVITDTQYF. The CDR3 bases are TGTGCCAGCCGGGCCGTAATCACAGATACGCAGTATTTT.

Regarding this clonotype: At one end the junction does not follow the germline gene, possibly because of a read error. The chain employs TRBV29-1 and TRBJ2-1; tentative D call: TRBD1 (10 bases). Germline V CDR1 and CDR2: SQVTM, ANQGSEA. This CDR3 has 14 amino acids. CDR3 DNA: TGCAGCGGGAGACAGGGGGCAGCTAGCGGGGAGCGGTTCTTC. Encoded protein: CSGRQGAASGERFF.

This chain uses TRBV25-1 with TRBJ2-1; 7 nucleotides match TRBD1. V dropped 7 bases and J dropped 4; count of bases not matched to a gene: 10. The germline V gene encodes CDR1 MGHDK and CDR2 SYGVNS. The CDR3 contains 15 residues. The CDR3 region is CASKGVGTAYNEQFF. For the CDR3, the DNA is TGTGCCAGCAAGGGAGTGGGGACAGCTTACAATGAGCAGTTCTTC.

The chain has TRBV28 and TRBJ2-5; 8 bases match TRBD2. Looked up from germline, CDR1 is MDHEN and CDR2 is SYDVKM. The CDR3 is made up of 14 amino acids. V shed 6 bases and J 1 base; nucleotides not matched to a gene: 4. For the CDR3, the DNA is TGTGCCAGCAGGATGACTAGCGCCCAAGAGACCCAGTACTTC. Translation: CASRMTSAQETQYF.

This clonotype was counted only a few times. The J gene is TRBJ2-4, the V gene TRBV7-9; tentatively, D is TRBD1 (5 bases). The CDR3 loop spans 15 amino acids. Germline loops: CDR1 SEHNR, CDR2 FQNEAQ (reference sequence). V dropped 1 base and J dropped 3 bases, with 10 bases sitting between them. The CDR3 region is CASSLEGVGKNIQYF. CDR3 coding DNA: TGTGCCAGCAGCTTAGAAGGGGTTGGCAAAAACATTCAGTACTTC.

The V and J genes are TRBV29-1 and TRBJ2-2; D gene unclear. Per the germline V gene, CDR1 is SQVTM and CDR2 is ANQGSEA. Deletions cut 6 bases from V and 6 bases from J, with 14 bases between. This CDR3 comprises 13 residues. The CDR3 DNA reads as TGCAGCGTCGCCATGCCGGTTTCCGGGGAGCTGTTTTTT. This sequence encodes CSVAMPVSGELFF.

V and J are TRBV28 and TRBJ2-5; 10 bases line up with TRBD1. Gene TRBJ2-7 matches the end of the DNA better, so the J call may be wrong. CDR1 and CDR2 (germline): MDHEN, SYDVKM. The CDR3 is 13 amino acids. CDR3 sequence reads: CASSMTGGHEQYF. The CDR3 DNA sequence: TGTGCCAGCAGTATGACAGGGGGCCACGAGCAGTACTTC.

This clonotype came up a few times. This chain uses TRBV7-3 with TRBJ2-1, with 7 positions matching TRBD2. The CDR3 is 13 residues long. Germline V lookup: CDR1 SGHTA, CDR2 FQGTGA. With 5 bases clipped from V and 15 bases from J, the junction kept 13 bases outside the gene matches. CDR3 coding DNA: TGTGCCAGCAGCCGATTCAAGCGGGATAGTCCGTTCTTC. Amino acids: CASSRFKRDSPFF.

This rearrangement joins TRBV10-3 to TRBJ1-1, with no clear D. The germline V gene has CDR1 ENHRY and CDR2 SYGVKD. The CDR3 is 12 amino acids. V gave up 9 bases and J gave up 3 bases, with 11 bases separating them. Here the CDR3 reads CAIQQRDTEAFF. In nucleotides, the CDR3 is TGTGCCATACAACAGAGAGACACTGAAGCTTTCTTT.

The gene calls are TRBV4-3 and TRBJ2-1; D unresolved. The germline V gene encodes CDR1 LGHNA and CDR2 YSLEER. Trimming shortened V by 1 base and J by 0 bases, and 7 bases separated the two germline ends. CDR3 length: 15 residues. The CDR3 here is CASSQVKGSYNEQFF. The CDR3 DNA reads TGCGCCAGCAGCCAAGTGAAGGGCTCCTACAATGAGCAGTTCTTC.

This clonotype turned up a few times. The chain recombines TRBV29-1 with TRBJ1-5; no definite D call. Germline CDR1 is SQVTM and CDR2 is ANQGSEA. The CDR3 sequence is 13 residues long. Trimming removed 5 bases at V and 10 bases at J, with 18 bases between. CDR3 protein: CSVKGPASGPQHF. In nucleotides, the CDR3 is TGCAGCGTTAAAGGGCCCGCTTCGGGACCCCAGCATTTT.

The J gene is TRBJ2-1, the V gene TRBV21-1; the DNA was not used to check the table's D call, TRBD1. TRBV21-1 is tagged as a pseudogene. The CDR3 sequence is 17 residues long. The CDR3 is CASSKDPDRSSYNEQFF. CDR3 sequence (DNA): TGTGCCAGCAGCAAAGACCCCGACAGGTCTTCCTACAATGAGCAGTTCTTC.

The rearrangement links TRBV19 to TRBJ2-5; 11 bases line up with TRBD2. Germline V lookup: CDR1 LNHDA, CDR2 SQIVND (reference sequence). This CDR3 has 21 amino acids. Trimming at V came to 0 bases and at J to 11 bases, leaving 26 bases not matched to a gene. CDR3 bases: TGTGCCAGTAGTATAGACTCCTGGGCTAGCGGGAGGAGAGGGTTTGGGCATGAGCAGTACTTC. This encodes CASSIDSWASGRRGFGHEQYF.

The chain has TRBV5-4 and TRBJ2-5, with TRBD2 as a possible D gene (5 bases). Looked up from germline, CDR1 is SGHNT and CDR2 is YYREEE (reference sequence). The CDR3 loop spans 13 amino acids. The V end was cut by 4 bases, the J end by 1 base, with 8 bases between. Written as DNA, the CDR3 is TGTGCCAGCAGCCCCGAGGGCCAAGAGACCCAGTACTTC. Translated: CASSPEGQETQYF.

The chain joins TRBV2 to TRBJ1-1, with a weak D call TRBD1 (5 bases). Germline CDR1 SNHLY, CDR2 FYNNEI. The V and J ends lost 0 bases and 1 base respectively, with 12 bases between them. The CDR3 is 16 amino acids. The CDR3: CASSEADQTANTEAFF. Here the CDR3 DNA reads TGTGCCAGCAGTGAAGCGGACCAGACAGCGAACACTGAAGCTTTCTTT.

The genes are TRBV20-1 and TRBJ1-2; possibly TRBD1 for D (6 bases). Trimming removed 1 base from V and 4 bases from J, with 13 bases in between. Germline CDR1 is DFQATT and CDR2 is SNEGSKA (reference sequence). The CDR3 contains 14 residues. CDR3: CSARAAGDFYGYTF. Written as DNA, the CDR3 is TGCAGTGCTAGAGCGGCAGGGGATTTCTATGGCTACACCTTC.

This clonotype has just a few counts. The rearrangement joins TRBV29-1 to TRBJ1-4; no clear D. V was shortened by 3 bases and J by 12 bases, with 14 bases between the two germline ends. The CDR3 is made up of 12 amino acids. Germline-derived CDR1 and CDR2 are SQVTM and ANQGSEA. This CDR3 is CSVDHTTGELFF. In DNA, the CDR3 is TGCAGCGTTGATCACACAACCGGGGAACTGTTTTTT.

The chain uses TRBV10-3 and TRBJ2-3; 10 nucleotides align to TRBD1. CDR3 length: 15 amino acids. The junction had 7 bases not matched to a gene; V was cut back by 6 bases and J by 4 bases. Germline-derived CDR1 and CDR2 are ENHRY and SYGVKD. The CDR3 sequence: CAISRDRGQADTQYF. CDR3 nucleotide sequence: TGTGCCATCAGCCGAGACAGGGGGCAGGCAGATACGCAGTATTTT.

This clonotype has a handful of counts. A junction boundary mismatches the germline segment, possibly from a read error. The V and J genes are TRBV29-1 and TRBJ1-2; D is uncertain. The CDR3 loop spans 11 amino acids. Germline V gives CDR1 SQVTM, CDR2 ANQGSEA. The CDR3: CSGEYTDGYTF. CDR3 nucleotides: TGCAGCGGTGAATACACCGATGGCTACACCTTC.

The CDR3 bases are TGTGCCAGCTCACCACCGAACCGAGCGGCGGGGAATGAGCAGTTCTTC. Its translation: CASSPPNRAAGNEQFF. The rearrangement joins TRBV18 to TRBJ2-1, with D perhaps TRBD2 (6 bases). Germline CDR1 and CDR2: KGHSH and LQKENI. V was cut by 0 bases and J by 7 bases, with 16 bases left in between. The CDR3 is made up of 16 amino acids.

CDR3 sequence (DNA): TGTGCCAGCAGCTCACCTAGCAGCTGGGAGCTGTTTTTT. Its translation: CASSSPSSWELFF. This sequence joins TRBV7-2 and TRBJ2-2, with D possibly matching TRBD2 (5 bases). The germline gives CDR1 SGHTA, CDR2 FQGNSA. Trimming removed 4 bases at V and 9 bases at J, with 12 bases between. The CDR3 contains 13 residues.

There are a few counts of this clonotype. V usage is TRBV20-1 and J usage is TRBJ1-2; no definite D call. V was clipped by 0 bases and J by 4 bases, with 15 bases between them. This CDR3 is built from 15 residues. Germline loops: CDR1 DFQATT, CDR2 SNEGSKA (reference sequence). The CDR3 bases are TGCAGTGCTAGAGATTGGGGTTCCCCATCCTATGGCTACACCTTC. Translated: CSARDWGSPSYGYTF.

The J gene is TRBJ2-2, the V gene TRBV20-1, with TRBD1 matching over 7 bases. Germline V gives CDR1 DFQATT, CDR2 SNEGSKA (reference sequence). The CDR3 is made up of 14 amino acids. This CDR3 is CSTTGAYNTGELFF. For the CDR3, the DNA is TGCAGCACTACAGGGGCCTATAACACCGGGGAGCTGTTTTTT.